These 32 T cell receptor beta chains were sequenced from one sample in a study of regulatory T cells in long-lasting Graves disease. Investigators prepared the TCR beta libraries by applying iRepertoire HTBI primers and Arm-PCR of CDR3 regions. TCRdb processed the multiplex PCR reads anew with MiXCR; each CDR3 protein has one entry. The top ten clones hold more than 30% of a sample with about 320,000 distinct CDR3 sequences, under 20% of them seen once. Time point here: newly diagnosed GD, antithyroid drugs for less than 3 months. PBMC-derived RNA was used for the TCR library. The specimen was peripheral blood mononuclear cells (PBMCs), collected at new diagnosis, from a patient treated with antithyroid drugs. These receptors originate from a female donor with Graves disease.

This clonotype showed up many times. The chain employs TRBV7-9 and TRBJ1-1, with D hard to call. The germline V and J ends were trimmed by 1 base and 0 bases, with 6 bases remaining between them. The CDR3 has 14 residues. Germline-derived CDR1 and CDR2 are SEHNR and FQNEAQ (reference sequence). Here the CDR3 DNA reads TGTGCCAGCAGCTTAGGGAGGTTGAACACTGAAGCTTTCTTT. This encodes CASSLGRLNTEAFF.

This clonotype was seen many times. CDR3 region: CASQGENTEAFF. The DNA of the CDR3 is TGTGCCAGTCAAGGAGAGAACACTGAAGCTTTCTTT. The chain links TRBV2 to TRBJ1-1; D gene unclear. Germline assignment: CDR1 SNHLY and CDR2 FYNNEI. Between the trimmed V and J ends, which lost 9 bases and 1 base, there was a span of 9 bases. The CDR3 contains 12 residues.

V usage is TRBV3-1 and J usage is TRBJ2-5; 10 bases map to TRBD1. Trimming took 0 bases from V and 9 from J; bases not matched to a gene: 7. CDR1 and CDR2 from the germline V gene are LGHDT and YNNKEL (reference sequence). The CDR3 extends over 15 amino acids. CDR3: CASSQDWTGGFAQYF. The CDR3 DNA is TGTGCCAGCAGCCAAGACTGGACAGGGGGGTTCGCCCAGTACTTC.

The table lists this clonotype with a few counts. The rearrangement joins TRBV2 to TRBJ2-7; 9 bases match TRBD2. The CDR3 has 15 residues. The trim removed 5 bases at V and 4 bases at J, leaving 9 bases unmatched. Germline CDR1 reads SNHLY; CDR2 reads FYNNEI. CDR3 nucleotide sequence: TGTGCCAGCAGTCCCACCGGGACTAGCACGTACGAGCAGTACTTC. It is translated as CASSPTGTSTYEQYF.

This clonotype has at least ten counts. The chain combines TRBV6-5 with TRBJ2-1, with 10 bases identical to TRBD2. The CDR3 totals 15 residues. CDR1 MNHEY and CDR2 SVGAGI come from the germline V gene. V lost 2 bases and J lost 6; bases outside the gene matches: 4. The CDR3 loop reads CASSYRTSGVNEQFF. The CDR3 DNA sequence: TGTGCCAGCAGTTACCGAACTAGCGGGGTCAATGAGCAGTTCTTC.

This clonotype was observed many times. The V call is TRBV18, the J call TRBJ1-4, with 9 bases aligning to TRBD1. The CDR3 has 15 residues. Germline V gene sequence: CDR1 KGHSH, CDR2 LQKENI. V gave up 1 base and J gave up 8 bases; unmatched junction bases: 5. CDR3 loop: CASSPRGQGMEKLFF. The CDR3 DNA reads TGTGCCAGCTCACCACGTGGACAGGGGATGGAAAAACTGTTTTTT.

This clonotype was observed many times. The chain recombines TRBV29-1 with TRBJ2-1, with 8 bases aligning to TRBD2. This CDR3 has 13 amino acids. Germline values: CDR1 SQVTM, CDR2 ANQGSEA. The V gene end was trimmed by 7 bases and the J gene end by 0 bases; junction bases not matched to a gene: 2. Here the CDR3 reads CSAGGSSYNEQFF. The CDR3 bases are TGCAGCGCGGGGGGGAGCTCCTACAATGAGCAGTTCTTC.

This clonotype was picked up many times. The chain employs TRBV28 and TRBJ2-2, with a tentative D call TRBD2 (6 bases). The ends were cut back, 8 bases at V and 6 bases at J, with 16 bases in the middle. Per germline, CDR1 MDHEN and CDR2 SYDVKM. The CDR3 extends over 14 amino acids. CDR3 DNA sequence: TGTGCCAGCCAAAGCCAGGGCGGGGCCGGGGAGCTGTTTTTT. It translates to CASQSQGGAGELFF.

The chain employs TRBV7-9 and TRBJ2-6, with D possibly TRBD1 on 6 matching bases. The germline CDR1 and CDR2 sequences are SEHNR and FQNEAQ (reference sequence). V lost 7 bases and J 0 bases, leaving 10 bases between the germline ends. The CDR3 consists of 15 residues. The CDR3 DNA is TGTGCCAGCACCCGAGGGGGCTCTGGGGCCAACGTCCTGACTTTC. Amino acid sequence: CASTRGGSGANVLTF.

This clonotype was counted many times. The rearrangement uses TRBV30 and TRBJ2-7; 10 bases are a match to TRBD1. Germline values: CDR1 GTSNPN, CDR2 SVGIG (reference sequence). The CDR3 runs to 14 residues. Trimming removed 0 bases from V and 2 bases from J; junction bases left unmatched: 1. The CDR3 loop is CAWSVGTGAYEQYF. The CDR3 DNA is TGTGCCTGGAGTGTGGGGACAGGGGCCTACGAGCAGTACTTC.

At least ten counts were recorded for this clonotype. The chain links TRBV28 to TRBJ2-1; 11 positions agree with TRBD2. V was pared by 7 bases and J by 5 bases, with 7 bases of the junction left unmatched. Germline assignment: CDR1 MDHEN and CDR2 SYDVKM. The CDR3 loop spans 15 amino acids. In DNA form, the CDR3 reads TGTGCCAGCAATAGACTAGCGGGGTTTCACAATGAGCAGTTCTTC. As protein: CASNRLAGFHNEQFF.

At least ten counts were recorded for this clonotype. J is TRBJ2-4 and V is TRBV11-2, with D unclear. Germline CDR1 and CDR2: SGHAT and FQNNGV. V lost 2 bases and J lost 0, with 8 bases in between. The CDR3 covers 15 residues. The CDR3 region has the DNA TGTGCCAGCAGCTTACAGCCTATAGCCAAAAACATTCAGTACTTC. It is translated as CASSLQPIAKNIQYF.

This clonotype was observed many times. The chain combines TRBV29-1 with TRBJ2-7; 7 bases fit TRBD1. Germline V gene data show CDR1 as SQVTM and CDR2 as ANQGSEA. The junction had 7 bases not matched to a gene; V was cut back by 5 bases and J by 6 bases. This CDR3 is 12 amino acids long. The CDR3 DNA follows: TGCAGCGTTTACAGGGGTTCGGGCGAGCAGTACTTC. Translated: CSVYRGSGEQYF.

Comments on this clonotype: A far bigger clonotype differs at one base, so this is likely a read error. This sequence joins TRBV7-8 and TRBJ2-3, with 11 bases aligning to TRBD1. CDR1 SGHVS and CDR2 FQNEAQ come from the germline V gene. J was trimmed by 4 bases and V by 1 base; bases with no gene match: 1. The CDR3 is 15 residues long. The CDR3, as DNA: TGTGCCAGCAGCTTAGGGGACAGGGGGGCAGATACGCAGTATTTT. It is translated as CASSLGDRGADTQYF.

This clonotype was seen ten or more times. The V and J genes are TRBV28 and TRBJ2-6, with D possibly TRBD2 on 5 matching bases. Trimming removed 5 bases from V and 1 base from J, with 12 bases in between. The CDR3 spans 16 residues. Germline values: CDR1 MDHEN, CDR2 SYDVKM. CDR3 protein: CASSTPGESGANVLTF. CDR3 DNA sequence: TGTGCCAGCAGTACCCCCGGGGAATCTGGGGCCAACGTCCTGACTTTC.

This clonotype has only a few counts. The chain couples TRBV6-2 or TRBV6-3 to TRBJ2-2; D could derive from TRBD1 or TRBD2 (5 bases each). The CDR3 consists of 19 residues. In germline, CDR1 is MNHEY, CDR2 SVGEGT. Trimming took off 7 bases at V and 1 base at J, with 25 bases between the two ends. CDR3 DNA: TGTGCCAGCACCGGAATGACGGGGCCTGGTCTTTTGAACACCGGGGAGCTGTTTTTT. This gives the protein CASTGMTGPGLLNTGELFF.

This clonotype was recorded at least ten times. The V gene is TRBV12-3 or TRBV12-4, the J gene TRBJ1-6; 9 bases match TRBD1. J lost 7 bases, V lost 4 bases, and 2 bases had no gene match. The CDR3 has 14 amino acids. CDR3 sequence: CASSYRGQNSPLHF. The CDR3 DNA follows: TGTGCCAGCAGTTACAGGGGGCAAAATTCACCCCTCCACTTT.

This clonotype was counted many times. This chain links TRBV27 with TRBJ2-3, with no clear D. V lost 2 bases and J lost 5, with 20 bases in between. The CDR3 is made up of 17 amino acids. Germline V gene lookup returns CDR1 MNHEY and CDR2 SMNVEV (reference sequence). The CDR3 is CASSLPALPLLRDTQYF. DNA of the CDR3: TGTGCCAGCAGTTTACCAGCCTTACCGTTACTGCGAGATACGCAGTATTTT.

At least ten counts were recorded for this clonotype. This chain uses TRBV12-3 or TRBV12-4 with TRBJ2-4, with 7 bases identical to TRBD2. The trim removed 3 bases at V and 9 bases at J, leaving 14 bases unmatched. This CDR3 contains 16 residues. The CDR3 nucleotides read TGTGCCAGCAGTTTTAATGTTTTGGCGGGAGTAGGCATTCAGTACTTC. Its protein product is CASSFNVLAGVGIQYF.

This clonotype was observed at least ten times. The rearrangement uses TRBV6-5 and TRBJ1-6; no clear D gene. The ends were cut back, 2 bases at V and 8 bases at J, with 13 bases in the middle. Germline CDR1 MNHEY, CDR2 SVGAGI. The CDR3 loop spans 15 amino acids. CDR3 protein: CASSYEWSGHSPLHF. CDR3 DNA: TGTGCCAGCAGTTACGAGTGGAGTGGCCATTCACCCCTCCACTTT.

This clonotype was seen many times. The genes are TRBV7-9 and TRBJ2-7; TRBD2 aligns across 7 bases. V shed 5 bases, J shed 5 bases, and the junction held 15 bases outside the gene matches. Germline V gene lookup returns CDR1 SEHNR and CDR2 FQNEAQ (reference sequence). The CDR3 totals 16 residues. In nucleotides, the CDR3 is TGTGCCAGCAGCCTACCAGAAGGCGGGAGACGGAACGAGCAGTACTTC. This codes for CASSLPEGGRRNEQYF.

For this clonotype: This likely stems from a read error, as it lies one base from a far larger clone. The CDR3 end shows no conserved phenylalanine or tryptophan, and so a read error is likely. V usage is TRBV7-2 and J usage is TRBJ2-3; 7 bases fit TRBD2. The ends lost 6 bases at V and 0 bases at J; junction bases unmatched: 6. The germline gives CDR1 SGHTA, CDR2 FQGNSA. This CDR3 comprises 15 residues. In DNA form, the CDR3 reads TGTGCCAGCAGGGACGGGGGGACTAGCACAGATACGCAGTATGTT. Protein product: CASRDGGTSTDTQYV.

This clonotype was observed many times. The chain recombines TRBV29-1 with TRBJ2-3; the match to TRBD1 covers 7 bases. The CDR3 is made up of 14 amino acids. The V gene's germline CDR1 is SQVTM and CDR2 ANQGSEA. The junction had 14 bases not matched to a gene; V was cut back by 4 bases and J by 10 bases. The CDR3 loop reads CSVVEGLTGRAQYF. The CDR3 region has the DNA TGCAGCGTTGTTGAAGGGCTGACAGGGAGAGCGCAGTATTTT.

V usage is TRBV7-2 and J usage is TRBJ2-1; no firm D call. Trimming pared 3 bases from V and 10 bases from J, leaving 13 bases between. This CDR3 is 13 amino acids long. Per germline, CDR1 SGHTA and CDR2 FQGNSA. The CDR3 DNA reads as TGTGCCAGCAGCTTTACCCGTAATGCGGAGCAGTTCTTC. It encodes CASSFTRNAEQFF.

This clonotype was picked up many times. The chain links TRBV19 to TRBJ2-3; TRBD2 might be the D (5 bases). The length of the CDR3 is 14 residues. Germline-derived CDR1 and CDR2 are LNHDA and SQIVND (reference sequence). Trimming cost V 5 bases and J 8 bases, with 17 bases left between them. The CDR3 DNA is TGTGCCAGTAGTCCCCAGATGGCGGAGGCTACGCAGTATTTT. Its translation: CASSPQMAEATQYF.

Points on this clonotype: This sequence is one base from a far larger clone and is likely a read error. The V gene is TRBV2, the J gene TRBJ1-6; D might be TRBD1 (6 bases). Germline CDR1 reads SNHLY; CDR2 reads FYNNEI. This CDR3 is 15 amino acids long. V lost 7 bases to trimming and J lost 5 bases, with 15 bases between them. CDR3 coding DNA: TGTGCCAGCAATCCACGGACAGCGAATAATTCACCCCTCCACTTT. Its translation is CASNPRTANNSPLHF.

There are many counts of this clonotype. The V and J genes are TRBV7-8 and TRBJ2-1; weak D call: TRBD2 (6 bases). V lost 2 bases to trimming and J lost 0 bases, with 14 bases between them. The germline CDR1 and CDR2 sequences are SGHVS and FQNEAQ. The CDR3 runs to 17 residues. The CDR3 region has the DNA TGTGCCAGCAGCTTATTGGCGGGACGATTCTCCTACAATGAGCAGTTCTTC. This encodes CASSLLAGRFSYNEQFF.

This clonotype was seen at least ten times. The chain links TRBV2 to TRBJ1-1; TRBD1 aligns across 11 bases. CDR3 length: 13 amino acids. Germline-derived CDR1 and CDR2 are SNHLY and FYNNEI. Germline trimming cut 9 bases from V and 8 bases from J; bases unmatched to any gene: 8. The CDR3 DNA reads TGTGCCAGTAAGGGACAGGGGGAGTGGGAAGCTTTCTTT. This encodes CASKGQGEWEAFF.

This clonotype is a singleton in its sample. The chain uses TRBV19 and TRBJ1-2, with D tentatively TRBD1 (6 bases). The V end lost 8 bases, the J end lost 0 bases, and 13 bases lay between the germline ends. The CDR3 has 14 residues. CDR1 and CDR2 from the germline V gene are LNHDA and SQIVND (reference sequence). The CDR3 sequence is CASRQAPSNYGYTF. CDR3 bases: TGTGCCAGTCGACAGGCACCCTCTAACTATGGCTACACCTTC.

This clonotype showed up many times. The chain uses TRBV2 and TRBJ1-1; 8 bases align to TRBD1. V was pared by 5 bases and J by 2 bases, with 7 bases of the junction left unmatched. CDR1 is SNHLY, CDR2 FYNNEI, per germline. The CDR3 runs 15 residues. The CDR3 sequence: CASSLTGAPNTEAFF. In nucleotides, the CDR3 is TGTGCCAGCAGTTTGACAGGGGCACCCAACACTGAAGCTTTCTTT.

This clonotype was recorded many times. This sequence joins TRBV15 and TRBJ2-3, with 12 bases that match TRBD1. The J segment lost 6 bases and the V segment lost 1 base, leaving 5 bases of the junction unmatched. The CDR3 has 16 residues. The germline gives CDR1 LNHNV, CDR2 YYDKDF (reference sequence). CDR3 in DNA: TGTGCCACCAGCAGAGGGGGACAGGGGGCGGCGGATACGCAGTATTTT. It codes for CATSRGGQGAADTQYF.

The table lists this clonotype with many counts. V gene TRBV19 combines with J gene TRBJ2-1; 13 bases are shared with TRBD2. With V trimmed by 1 base and J by 10 bases, 16 bases remained unmatched. The germline V gene encodes CDR1 LNHDA and CDR2 SQIVND (reference sequence). The CDR3 has 19 amino acids. The CDR3 DNA sequence: TGTGCCAGTAGTATAGCTCGAGCCGGCTGGACTAGCGGGAGTAGGGAGCAGTTCTTC. It encodes CASSIARAGWTSGSREQFF.